The TCR beta chain described here comes from a study of graft-versus-host responses after intestinal transplantation. The germline gives CDR1 MGHRA, CDR2 YSYEKL. V was pared by 1 base and J by 7 bases, with 16 bases between. The CDR3 spans 16 residues. On this clone itself: The antigen remains unidentified.

Here immunoSEQ multiplex PCR was the method, and the copy in TCRdb shows in-frame clones only, minus some. Of about 70,000 clones in the sample, almost 90% were seen once. Regarding the study as a whole: Recipient-marrow GvH clones were detected, some having first appeared in ileum or blood.

The chain has TRBV4-1 and TRBJ1-4; D unresolved. This TCR was sampled from a human donor who was the organ donor for an intestinal transplant. The material sequenced was unstimulated CD8+ T cells sorted from spleen or lymph node cells, taken before transplant. CDR3 nucleotides: TGCGCCAGCAGCCAAGCGGCTCTCTCCAAGCGTGAAAAACTGTTTTTT. Protein sequence: CASSQAALSKREKLFF.